The 13 T cell receptor beta chains below all came from one sample that was sequenced in a study of shared clonotypes between healthy human individuals. Profiling relied on immunoSEQ multiplex PCR, and the TCRdb table lists in-frame clones only, not all of them. The sample lists around 2.1 million clones, about 93% occurring once. Only CD45RO-negative cells positively selected for CCR7 counted as naive CD8 cells, so terminally differentiated effector memory CD45RA+ cells were excluded. The sequenced sample was naive CD8+ T cells from PBMCs. These receptors were taken from a man aged 18 to 35 in good health. Some clones in this sample may be carry-over from other donors' samples.

In nucleotides, the CDR3 is TGCGCCAGCAGCTTCGCACTAGCGGGAGTGGGGATGACCTACGAGCAGTACTTC. It yields the protein CASSFALAGVGMTYEQYF. The J gene is TRBJ2-7, the V gene TRBV5-1, with TRBD2 matching over 11 bases. This CDR3 has 18 amino acids. The trim removed 2 bases at V and 2 bases at J, leaving 12 bases unmatched. From germline, CDR1 is SGHRS and CDR2 YFSETQ.

This chain connects TRBV4-2 to TRBJ2-7; D is undetermined. Trimming shortened V by 0 bases and J by 12 bases, and 12 bases separated the two germline ends. Germline CDR1 reads LGHNA; CDR2 reads YNFKEQ. This CDR3 has 12 amino acids. For the CDR3, the DNA is TGTGCCAGCAGCCAAGATGGAGTAGGACGGTACTTC. It is translated as CASSQDGVGRYF.

The rearrangement links TRBV6-5 to TRBJ2-5; 7 bases align to TRBD2. CDR3 length: 15 residues. CDR1 MNHEY and CDR2 SVGAGI come from the germline V gene. With 6 bases clipped from V and 2 bases from J, the junction kept 9 bases outside the gene matches. CDR3 sequence: CASSPPPGLQETQYF. For the CDR3, the DNA is TGTGCCAGCAGCCCCCCCCCGGGACTACAAGAGACCCAGTACTTC.

V is TRBV7-9 and J is TRBJ2-1; D is perhaps TRBD1 or TRBD2 (6 bases each). Germline V CDR1 and CDR2: SEHNR, FQNEAQ (reference sequence). Trimming removed 5 bases at V and 6 bases at J, with 17 bases between. The CDR3 is 15 residues long. Written as DNA, the CDR3 is TGTGCCAGCAGCCCCGGAGGGTCCAGGGGCAATGAGCAGTTCTTC. As protein: CASSPGGSRGNEQFF.

The genes are TRBV28 and TRBJ2-3, with a tentative D call TRBD2 (6 bases). CDR1 is MDHEN and CDR2 is SYDVKM in the germline V gene. CDR3 length: 15 residues. Trimming pared 7 bases from V and 1 base from J, leaving 15 bases between. CDR3 residues: CASIPTSWGTDTQYF. The CDR3 nucleotides read TGTGCCAGCATCCCCACTAGCTGGGGCACAGATACGCAGTATTTT.

The chain carries TRBV27 and TRBJ2-7; TRBD1 matches at 10 bases. V lost 2 bases, J lost 3 bases, and 10 bases stayed unmatched. This CDR3 has 17 residues. Per the germline V gene, CDR1 is MNHEY and CDR2 is SMNVEV (reference sequence). CDR3 DNA sequence: TGTGCCAGCAGTTTAAAGGGCCCGGGACAGGGGTTCTACGAGCAGTACTTC. Translation gives CASSLKGPGQGFYEQYF.

This chain connects TRBV5-4 to TRBJ1-4, with a possible D match to TRBD1 (5 bases). The length of the CDR3 is 14 residues. Germline V gene data show CDR1 as SGHNT and CDR2 as YYREEE (reference sequence). Trimming removed 0 bases from V and 5 bases from J, with 8 bases in between. CDR3 loop: CASSLDRYNEKLFF. The CDR3, as DNA: TGTGCCAGCAGCTTGGACAGGTACAATGAAAAACTGTTTTTT.

V usage is TRBV30 and J usage is TRBJ2-1; D ambiguous. The germline gives CDR1 GTSNPN, CDR2 SVGIG (reference sequence). There are 11 residues in the CDR3. V lost 4 bases and J 14 bases, leaving 15 bases between the germline ends. CDR3: CAWTVGFPEFF. The CDR3 DNA follows: TGTGCCTGGACAGTGGGGTTTCCGGAGTTCTTC.

On this clone itself: Additional DNA sequences in this sample encode the identical CDR3. The genes are TRBV27 and TRBJ2-2, with TRBD2 as a possible D gene (5 bases). V was cut by 3 bases and J by 1 base, with 9 bases left in between. The CDR3 is 15 residues long. Germline values: CDR1 MNHEY, CDR2 SMNVEV (reference sequence). The CDR3 coding sequence is TGTGCCAGCAGTTTCCTCCGGGGGAACACCGGGGAGCTGTTTTTT. It codes for CASSFLRGNTGELFF.

In DNA, the CDR3 is TGTGCCAGCAGTTTAAACGGGGGACAAAACACTGAAGCTTTCTTT. Protein sequence: CASSLNGGQNTEAFF. The gene calls are TRBV28 and TRBJ1-1, with D perhaps matching TRBD1 (6 bases). The V end was cut by 2 bases, the J end by 2 bases, with 12 bases between. Germline values: CDR1 MDHEN, CDR2 SYDVKM. The CDR3 contains 15 residues.

This clone was observed once. The sample contains more than one DNA sequence encoding this CDR3. The V gene is TRBV19, the J gene TRBJ1-5; possible D gene TRBD1, 5 bases. This CDR3 has 14 residues. The germline V gene encodes CDR1 LNHDA and CDR2 SQIVND (reference sequence). V gave up 3 bases and J gave up 3 bases, with 9 bases separating them. CDR3 protein: CASSIRDLNQPQHF. In DNA, the CDR3 is TGTGCCAGTAGTATTCGGGACCTCAATCAGCCCCAGCATTTT.

The chain has TRBV7-9 and TRBJ1-4; perhaps TRBD1 as D (5 bases). Between the trimmed V and J ends, which lost 4 bases and 3 bases, there was a span of 12 bases. The CDR3 sequence is 15 residues long. Per germline, CDR1 SEHNR and CDR2 FQNEAQ (reference sequence). CDR3: CASSSASGANEKLFF. The CDR3 DNA reads as TGTGCCAGCAGCTCCGCTTCGGGGGCTAATGAAAAACTGTTTTTT. Full variable domain (remainder filled in from reference TRBV7-9 and TRBJ1-4): DTGVSQNPRHKITKRGQNVTFRCDPISEHNRLYWYRQTLGQGPEFLTYFQNEAQLEKSRLLSDRFSAERPKGSFSTLEIQRTEQGDSAMYLCASSSASGANEKLFFGSGTQLSVL.

A word on this clone: At the DNA level, this CDR3 is encoded by other sequences in the same sample as well. V usage is TRBV4-3 and J usage is TRBJ2-7, with 9 positions matching TRBD2. Germline V gene lookup returns CDR1 LGHNA and CDR2 YSLEER. There are 15 residues in the CDR3. V shed 0 bases, J shed 3 bases, and the junction held 3 bases outside the gene matches. CDR3 DNA sequence: TGCGCCAGCAGCCAAGAGGCTAGCGGGATCTACGAGCAGTACTTC. Its translation: CASSQEASGIYEQYF.